This T cell receptor beta chain is drawn from a study of shared clonotypes between healthy human individuals. The data were produced by immunoSEQ multiplex PCR, yet TCRdb's version contains in-frame clones alone and is incomplete. The sample has 470,000 or so clones; approximately 84% are singletons. Details on this clone: A far larger clone is just one base off, so this is likely a read error. Other DNA sequences within the sample encode an identical CDR3.

Material: PBMCs. The TCR was taken from a woman aged 40 to 49 in good health. Some clones in this sample may be carry-over from other donors' samples.

This CDR3 reads CAISVPSGTNTGELFF. DNA of the CDR3: TGTGCCATCAGTGTCCCTAGCGGGACGAACACCGGGGAGCTGTTCTTT. V gene TRBV10-3 combines with J gene TRBJ2-2; the match to TRBD2 covers 9 bases. Germline lookup yields CDR1 ENHRY and CDR2 SYGVKD. This CDR3 is built from 16 residues.